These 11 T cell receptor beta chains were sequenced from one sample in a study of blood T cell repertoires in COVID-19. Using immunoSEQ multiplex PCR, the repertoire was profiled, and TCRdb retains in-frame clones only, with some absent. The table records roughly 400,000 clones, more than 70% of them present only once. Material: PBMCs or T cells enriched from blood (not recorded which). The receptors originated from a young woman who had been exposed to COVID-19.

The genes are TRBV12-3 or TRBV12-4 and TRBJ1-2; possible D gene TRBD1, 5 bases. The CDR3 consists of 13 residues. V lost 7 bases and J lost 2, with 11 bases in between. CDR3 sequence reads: CASTAGRNYGYTF. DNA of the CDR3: TGTGCCAGCACCGCGGGACGGAACTATGGCTACACCTTC.

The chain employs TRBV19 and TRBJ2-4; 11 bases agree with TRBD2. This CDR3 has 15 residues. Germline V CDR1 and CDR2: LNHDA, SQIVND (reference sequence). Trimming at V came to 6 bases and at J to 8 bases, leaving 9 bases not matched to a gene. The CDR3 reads CASRPTSGRGDIQYF. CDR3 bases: TGTGCCAGTAGGCCTACTAGCGGGAGAGGGGACATTCAGTACTTC.

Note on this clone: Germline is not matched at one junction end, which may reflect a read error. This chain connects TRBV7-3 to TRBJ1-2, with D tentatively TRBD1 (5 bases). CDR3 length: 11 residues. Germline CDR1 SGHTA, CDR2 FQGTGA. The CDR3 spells CASSSGGAPLF. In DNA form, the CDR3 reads TGTGCCAGCAGCTCCGGCGGGGCTCCCCTCTTC.

The CDR3 loop is CASSQGTSQETQYF. Written as DNA, the CDR3 is TGTGCCAGTAGTCAGGGAACTTCTCAAGAGACCCAGTACTTC. The chain recombines TRBV19 with TRBJ2-5, with TRBD1 as a possible D gene (5 bases). CDR3 size: 14 residues. Germline loops: CDR1 LNHDA, CDR2 SQIVND (reference sequence). Trimming stripped 5 bases from V and 2 bases from J, with 12 bases between. The whole variable domain, remainder taken from reference TRBV19 and TRBJ2-5, is DGGITQSPKYLFRKEGQNVTLSCEQNLNHDAMYWYRQDPGQGLRLIYYSQIVNDFQKGDIAEGYSVSREKKESFPLTVTSAQKNPTAFYLCASSQGTSQETQYFGPGTRLLVL.

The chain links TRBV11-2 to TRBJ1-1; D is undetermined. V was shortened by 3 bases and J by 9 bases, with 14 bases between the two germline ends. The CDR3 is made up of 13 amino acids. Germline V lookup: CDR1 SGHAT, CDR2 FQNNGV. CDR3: CASSFGVMGQAFF. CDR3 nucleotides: TGTGCCAGCAGCTTCGGGGTTATGGGTCAAGCTTTCTTT.

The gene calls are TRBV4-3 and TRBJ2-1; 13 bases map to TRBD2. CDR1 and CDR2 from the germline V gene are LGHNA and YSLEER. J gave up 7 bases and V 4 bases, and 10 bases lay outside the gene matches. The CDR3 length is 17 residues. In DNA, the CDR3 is TGCGCCAGCAGCCTTAGGACTAGCGGGGGAAGCATTAATGAGCAGTTCTTC. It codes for CASSLRTSGGSINEQFF.

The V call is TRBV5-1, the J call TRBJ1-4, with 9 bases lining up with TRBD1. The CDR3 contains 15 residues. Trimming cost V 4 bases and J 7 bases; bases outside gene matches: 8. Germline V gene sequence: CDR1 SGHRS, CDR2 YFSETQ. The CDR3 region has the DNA TGCGCCAGCAGCCCAGGGACAGGGAGGGGTGAAAAACTGTTTTTT. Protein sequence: CASSPGTGRGEKLFF. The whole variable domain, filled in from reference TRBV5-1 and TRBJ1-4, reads KAGVTQTPRYLIKTRGQQVTLSCSPISGHRSVSWYQQTPGQGLQFLFEYFSETQRNKGNFPGRFSGRQFSNSRSEMNVSTLELGDSALYLCASSPGTGRGEKLFFGSGTQLSVL.

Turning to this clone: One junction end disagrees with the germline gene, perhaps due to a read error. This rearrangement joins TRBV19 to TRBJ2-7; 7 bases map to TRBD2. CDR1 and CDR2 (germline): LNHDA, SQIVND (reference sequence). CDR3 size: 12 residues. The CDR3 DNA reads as TGCCCCTTAGGGGACTACTCCTACGAGCAGTACTTC. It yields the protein CPLGDYSYEQYF.

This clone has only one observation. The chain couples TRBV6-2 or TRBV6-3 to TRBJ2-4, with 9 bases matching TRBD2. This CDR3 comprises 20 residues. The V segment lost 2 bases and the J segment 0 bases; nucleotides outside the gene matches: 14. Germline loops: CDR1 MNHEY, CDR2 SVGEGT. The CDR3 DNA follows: TGTGCCAGCAGTTACGCGCCCGGGACTAGCTTTACCTTAGCCAAAAACATTCAGTACTTC. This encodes CASSYAPGTSFTLAKNIQYF.

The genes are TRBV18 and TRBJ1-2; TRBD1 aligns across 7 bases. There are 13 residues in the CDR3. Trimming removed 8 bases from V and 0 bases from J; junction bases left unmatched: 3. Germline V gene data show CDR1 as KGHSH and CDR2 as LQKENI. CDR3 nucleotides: TGTGCCAGCGGGGACAGTTCTAACTATGGCTACACCTTC. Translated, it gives CASGDSSNYGYTF.

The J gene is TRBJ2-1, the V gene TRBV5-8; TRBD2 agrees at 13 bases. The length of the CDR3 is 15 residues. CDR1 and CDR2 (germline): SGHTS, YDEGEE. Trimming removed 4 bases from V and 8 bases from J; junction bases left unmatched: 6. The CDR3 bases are TGTGCCAGCAGCGGACTAGCGGGAGAAGTACATGAGCAGTTCTTC. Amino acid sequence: CASSGLAGEVHEQFF. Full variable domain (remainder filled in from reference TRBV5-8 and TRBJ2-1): EAGVTQSPTHLIKTRGQQATLRCSPISGHTSVYWYQQALGLGLQFLLWYDEGEERNRGNFPPRFSGRQFPNYSSELNVNALELEDSALYLCASSGLAGEVHEQFFGPGTRLTVL.